These 4 T cell receptor beta chains originate from one sample sequenced in a study of vaccination and CD4 T cells after COVID-19. With the Oncomine TCR Beta short-read assay, DNA from cultured CD4+ T cells was sequenced. TCRdb fed the PCR reads into MiXCR, producing one record per CDR3 protein. The profile covers some 20,000 distinct CDR3 sequences, with 60% to 80% appearing a single time and over 6% taken by the ten largest. Sample treatment: roughly ten-day PBMC culture with coronavirus spike peptide pools or control peptides (ViraFEST assay). The antigens these receptors bind are not known. The sample comprised CD4+ T cells from blood, cultured in vitro. Receptor source: a human donor who had recovered from COVID-19.

This clonotype was observed a single time. The chain joins TRBV7-2 to TRBJ2-1, with 10 bases aligning to TRBD2. Germline V CDR1 and CDR2: SGHTA, FQGNSA. This CDR3 region has 14 residues. With 4 bases clipped from V and 10 bases from J, the junction kept 7 bases outside the gene matches. CDR3 region: CASSSRTSGGEQFF. For the CDR3, the DNA is TGTGCCAGCAGCTCAAGGACTAGCGGAGGCGAGCAGTTCTTC.

The DNA of the CDR3 is TGTGCCAGCAGTTACTCGGTAGCAAGCGGGAGGGCCGCCGGGGAGCTGTTTTTT. The encoded protein is CASSYSVASGRAAGELFF. V and J are TRBV6-5 and TRBJ2-2; the match to TRBD2 covers 10 bases. Germline CDR1 and CDR2: MNHEY and SVGAGI. The CDR3 is made up of 18 amino acids. Unmatched junction bases numbered 10, after V lost 0 bases and J lost 6 bases.

Comment on this clonotype: Germline is not matched at one junction end, which may reflect a read error. The chain recombines TRBV2 with TRBJ2-7, with D perhaps TRBD1 (5 bases). This CDR3 contains 13 residues. The germline CDR1 and CDR2 sequences are SNHLY and FYNNEI. CDR3 sequence (DNA): TGTGCCAGCAGTGAAGTTGGGCAGCAAATTAGGGGCTTC. Protein sequence: CASSEVGQQIRGF.

CDR3 in DNA: TGTGCCAGCAGTTTAAAGGCACTAGCGGGATTTCGGTACTTC. Its translation: CASSLKALAGFRYF. The chain couples TRBV28 to TRBJ2-7, with 10 nucleotides matching TRBD2. The trim removed 2 bases at V and 12 bases at J, leaving 10 bases unmatched. The CDR3 is 14 amino acids. Germline V gene lookup returns CDR1 MDHEN and CDR2 SYDVKM.